Listed below are T cell receptor beta chains from one sample, sequenced in a study of cytomegalovirus exposure and HLA in healthy donors. Assay: immunoSEQ multiplex PCR; the TCRdb copy retains only in-frame clones and omits some. The sample consists of tens of thousands of clones, roughly 80% of them appearing once. The sample taken for sequencing was PBMCs. The receptors were gathered from a man aged 30-40 years in good health and CMV-seropositive. CDR3s include the opening cysteine and the closing phenylalanine or tryptophan. The order of the fields is J gene, V gene, D gene, clone size, CDR3 protein, CDR3 DNA. The D gene is left open where the match is weak. Only part of the rows carry a size: once, few, many, or a class if the clone is expanded.

>TRBJ1-3|TRBV19|NA|NA
CASSSSTVRTGNTIYF
TGTGCCAGTAGTAGCTCCACGGTGAGGACTGGAAACACCATATATTTT
>TRBJ2-5|TRBV12-5|NA|NA
CASGPGDIRETQYF
TGTGCTAGTGGCCCCGGGGACATTCGAGAGACCCAGTACTTC
>TRBJ1-2|TRBV30|NA|NA
CAWSAGWTANYGYTF
TGTGCCTGGAGTGCAGGATGGACAGCCAACTATGGCTACACCTTC
>TRBJ1-3|TRBV28|TRBD1|NA
CASSLVGQGASGNTIYF
TGTGCCAGCAGTTTAGTGGGTCAGGGGGCCTCTGGAAACACCATATATTTT
>TRBJ2-7|TRBV6-1|TRBD1|NA
CASSEGTGGIYEQYF
TGTGCCAGCAGTGAGGGGACAGGGGGCATCTACGAGCAGTACTTC
>TRBJ2-7|TRBV29-1|TRBD2|NA
CSVEDPGLAGNYEQYF
TGCAGCGTTGAAGATCCGGGACTAGCGGGGAACTACGAGCAGTACTTC
>TRBJ2-7|TRBV6-1|NA|NA
CASGGRGQSYEQYF
TGTGCCAGCGGGGGGCGGGGGCAGTCCTACGAGCAGTACTTC
>TRBJ2-7|TRBV9|TRBD2|NA
CASSVLAGGTYEQYF
TGTGCCAGCAGCGTACTAGCGGGGGGAACCTACGAGCAGTACTTC
>TRBJ2-3|TRBV27|TRBD2|once
CASSLSLAGTDTQYF
TGTGCCAGCAGTTTATCGCTAGCGGGCACAGATACGCAGTATTTT
>TRBJ2-5|TRBV5-1|NA|NA
CASSPGTNAETQYF
TGCGCCAGCAGCCCCGGGACAAACGCCGAGACCCAGTACTTC
>TRBJ1-1|TRBV6-5|TRBD1|NA
CASKIGQGNTEAFF
TGTGCCAGCAAGATAGGACAGGGGAACACTGAAGCTTTCTTT
>TRBJ2-1|TRBV28|NA|NA
CASSWQREQFF
TGTGCCAGCAGTTGGCAACGTGAGCAGTTCTTC
>TRBJ1-5|TRBV27|TRBD1|NA
CASSSRGSNQPQHF
TGTGCCAGCAGTTCCAGGGGGAGCAATCAGCCCCAGCATTTT
>TRBJ1-5|TRBV5-6|NA|NA
CASRLRECSGGCNQPQHF
TGTGCCAGCAGACTCAGGGAATGCAGCGGGGGGTGCAATCAGCCCCAGCATTTT
>TRBJ1-2|TRBV9|NA|NA
CASSVAPGEGYGYTF
TGTGCCAGCAGCGTAGCGCCAGGGGAGGGCTATGGCTACACCTTC
>TRBJ1-5|TRBV28|NA|NA
CASSFQGMGDINQPQHF
TGTGCCAGCAGTTTCCAGGGAATGGGGGACATCAATCAGCCCCAGCATTTT
>TRBJ1-5|TRBV10-3|NA|NA
CAISEDSLSNQPQHF
TGTGCCATCAGTGAGGACAGCCTTAGCAATCAGCCCCAGCATTTT
>TRBJ2-5|TRBV5-1|TRBD1|NA
CASSLGTGQETQYF
TGCGCCAGCAGCTTGGGGACAGGGCAAGAGACCCAGTACTTC
>TRBJ2-7|TRBV21-1|NA|NA
CASSKRGQGVYEQYF
TGTGCCAGCAGCAAACGGGGACAGGGGGTTTACGAGCAGTACTTC
>TRBJ2-1|TRBV5-1|TRBD2|NA
CASSLAASGGVYNEQFF
TGCGCCAGCAGCTTGGCGGCTAGCGGGGGGGTATACAATGAGCAGTTCTTC
>TRBJ2-5|TRBV4-1|NA|NA
CASSQGGRETQYF
TGCGCCAGCAGCCAAGGAGGGCGGGAGACCCAGTACTTC
>TRBJ2-2|TRBV19|NA|NA
CASKVSGNTGELFF
TGTGCCAGTAAAGTGTCAGGGAACACCGGGGAGCTGTTTTTT
>TRBJ1-2|TRBV15|NA|NA
CATSTKITGYGYTF
TGTGCCACCAGCACTAAAATTACCGGTTATGGCTACACCTTC
>TRBJ1-6|TRBV7-3|TRBD1|NA
CASSRQGYNSPLHF
TGTGCCAGCAGCCGACAGGGCTATAATTCACCCCTCCACTTT
>TRBJ2-2|TRBV5-4|TRBD1|NA
CASSLAGTGNTGELFF
TGTGCCAGCAGCTTGGCCGGGACAGGGAACACCGGGGAGCTGTTTTTT
>TRBJ2-7|TRBV6-6|TRBD1|NA
CASSRTGLSYEQYF
TGTGCCAGCAGTCGGACAGGGCTTTCCTACGAGCAGTACTTC
>TRBJ1-2|TRBV28|TRBD1|NA
CASSRDRGPRGYTF
TGTGCCAGCAGTCGCGACAGGGGCCCTCGTGGCTACACCTTC
>TRBJ1-4|TRBV7-9|TRBD1|NA
CSSSFYTGQGVREKLFF
TGTTCCAGCAGCTTTTATACGGGACAGGGGGTAAGAGAAAAACTGTTTTTT
>TRBJ1-6|TRBV14|TRBD1|NA
CASSQDTGVINSPLHF
TGTGCCAGCAGCCAAGATACAGGGGTGATTAATTCACCCCTCCACTTT
>TRBJ1-4|TRBV29-1|NA|NA
CSVESGDRKKLFF
TGCAGCGTAGAATCAGGGGATCGGAAAAAACTGTTTTTT
>TRBJ2-3|TRBV27|NA|NA
CASSPGQFLFTDTQYF
TGTGCCAGCAGTCCAGGACAGTTCCTCTTCACAGATACGCAGTATTTT
>TRBJ1-2|TRBV19|TRBD1|NA
CASSASGTEANYGYTF
TGTGCCAGTAGCGCCTCCGGGACAGAAGCTAACTATGGCTACACCTTC
>TRBJ1-2|TRBV6-5|NA|NA
CATMGRSFLNYGYTF
TGTGCCACGATGGGGCGGAGCTTCCTTAACTATGGCTACACCTTC
>TRBJ2-7|TRBV10-3|NA|NA
CAITQSIFGYEQYF
TGTGCCATCACGCAGTCTATATTCGGGTACGAGCAGTACTTC
>TRBJ2-7|TRBV2|NA|NA
CASNPSVYEQYF
TGTGCCAGCAATCCGTCCGTCTACGAGCAGTACTTC
>TRBJ2-3|TRBV9|TRBD2|NA
CASSGTISGGTDTQYF
TGTGCCAGCAGCGGAACAATTAGCGGGGGAACAGATACGCAGTATTTT
>TRBJ2-2|TRBV2|NA|few
CASLQAKNTGELFF
TGTGCCAGCCTACAGGCTAAGAACACCGGGGAGCTGTTTTTT
>TRBJ2-1|TRBV10-3|TRBD1|NA
CAISEDWTGVIYNEQFF
TGTGCCATCAGTGAGGACTGGACAGGGGTTATTTACAATGAGCAGTTCTTC
>TRBJ2-3|TRBV5-1|NA|once
CASSSGRSVDTQYF
TGCGCCAGCAGCTCTGGTCGATCGGTAGATACGCAGTATTTT
>TRBJ1-1|TRBV14|TRBD1|NA
CASSQRPSGTGFIPWNAFF
TGTGCCAGCAGCCAGCGCCCTTCCGGGACAGGGTTCATTCCTTGGAATGCTTTCTTT
>TRBJ1-5|TRBV2|NA|NA
CASRKEGLVPQHF
TGTGCCAGCAGGAAGGAGGGTTTGGTACCCCAGCATTTT
>TRBJ1-2|TRBV19|TRBD1|NA
CASSPRDRGYGYTF
TGTGCCAGTAGTCCCCGGGACAGAGGTTATGGCTACACCTTC
>TRBJ1-4|TRBV4-1|TRBD1|NA
CASSQDPDRGANEKLFF
TGCGCCAGCAGCCAAGACCCGGACAGGGGGGCTAATGAAAAACTGTTTTTT
>TRBJ2-3|TRBV5-3|TRBD2|NA
CARSAGTTRFFTDTQYF
TGTGCCAGAAGTGCCGGGACTACTAGGTTCTTCACAGATACGCAGTATTTT
>TRBJ1-6|TRBV27|TRBD1|NA
CASSLINTGGKDSPLHF
TGTGCCAGCAGTTTAATCAACACAGGGGGCAAGGATTCACCCCTCCACTTT
>TRBJ1-3|TRBV27|NA|NA
CASSLVAGSSGNTVYF
TGTGCCAGCAGTTTAGTAGCGGGAAGCTCTGGAAACACCGTATATTTT
>TRBJ2-1|TRBV7-6|NA|NA
CASSLGSPGVEFF
TGTGCCAGCAGCTTAGGTTCCCCGGGAGTTGAGTTCTTC
>TRBJ1-5|TRBV29-1|TRBD1|NA
CSVEEGTGHNQPQHF
TGCAGCGTTGAAGAAGGGACAGGGCACAATCAGCCCCAGCATTTT
>TRBJ1-1|TRBV6-6|NA|NA
CASSYLPAFF
TGTGCCAGCAGTTACCTCCCAGCTTTCTTT
>TRBJ2-7|TRBV13|TRBD2|NA
CASGVAGGNEQYF
TGTGCCAGCGGGGTCGCGGGAGGAAACGAGCAGTACTTC
>TRBJ1-4|TRBV19|NA|NA
CASSIGEKLFF
TGTGCCAGTAGTATCGGGGAAAAACTGTTTTTT
>TRBJ1-4|TRBV19|TRBD1|few
CASSANWGQGFATNEKLFF
TGTGCCAGTAGTGCCAACTGGGGACAGGGATTTGCAACTAATGAAAAACTGTTTTTT
>TRBJ1-1|TRBV4-3|NA|NA
CASSQDAGYGTEAFF
TGCGCCAGCAGCCAAGATGCCGGGTACGGCACTGAAGCTTTCTTT
>TRBJ1-4|TRBV15|NA|NA
CATSRDQALTNEKLFF
TGCGCCACCAGCAGAGATCAGGCATTAACTAATGAAAAACTGTTTTTT
>TRBJ1-2|TRBV5-1|TRBD1|NA
CASSPGQGVYGYTF
TGCGCCAGCAGCCCTGGACAGGGGGTTTATGGCTACACCTTC
>TRBJ1-1|TRBV9|NA|few
CASSDRVDTEAFF
TGTGCCAGCAGCGACAGGGTGGACACTGAAGCTTTCTTT
>TRBJ2-5|TRBV11-2|NA|NA
CASSLGVAGGETQYF
TGTGCCAGCAGCTTAGGCGTAGCTGGGGGGGAGACCCAGTACTTC